This paragraph reports one TCR beta chain. This sample is part of a study of shared clonotypes between healthy human individuals. Assay used: immunoSEQ multiplex PCR; TCRdb lists only in-frame clones, some missing. This table has some 2 million clones, 85% to 95% appearing once. In the naive CD8 group, cells lacked CD45RO and were positively selected for CCR7, so terminally differentiated effector memory CD45RA+ cells were left out. From germline, CDR1 is GTSNPN and CDR2 SVGIG (reference sequence). This CDR3 has 14 residues. Trimming cost V 2 bases and J 4 bases; bases outside gene matches: 8. The sequencing input was naive CD8+ T cells sorted from blood. The chain links TRBV30 to TRBJ2-7; the match to TRBD1 covers 7 bases. The source is a man between 18 and 35 years old in good health. CDR3 sequence (DNA): TGTGCCTGGAGTATGGGGACAGCCATTTACGAGCAGTACTTC. The encoded protein is CAWSMGTAIYEQYF.